These 32 T cell receptor beta chains originate from one sample sequenced in a study of blood T cell repertoires in COVID-19. The assay was immunoSEQ multiplex PCR, and TCRdb's table has in-frame clones only and misses some. The sample consists of about 36,000 clones, about 82% of them appearing once. The specimen sequenced was peripheral blood. Source of these receptors: a human donor in a cohort sampled during active COVID-19.

The chain uses TRBV20-1 and TRBJ2-7, with 10 nucleotides matching TRBD1. Germline CDR1 and CDR2: DFQATT and SNEGSKA (reference sequence). The CDR3 is 16 residues long. The V segment lost 3 bases and the J segment 2 bases; nucleotides outside the gene matches: 10. The CDR3 here is CSASSPTGGYAYEQYF. For the CDR3, the DNA is TGCAGTGCTAGTTCCCCGACAGGGGGCTATGCCTACGAGCAGTACTTC.

The chain combines TRBV5-6 with TRBJ2-3; D uncertain. The length of the CDR3 is 13 residues. In germline, CDR1 is SGHDT, CDR2 YYEEEE. With 1 base removed from V and 3 bases from J, the gap between germline ends came to 6 bases. The CDR3 nucleotides are TGTGCCAGCAGCTTGCCCCGTACAGATACGCAGTATTTT. Translating gives CASSLPRTDTQYF. Filled out from reference TRBV5-6 and TRBJ2-3, the complete variable domain reads DAGVTQSPTHLIKTRGQQVTLRCSPKSGHDTVSWYQQALGQGPQFIFQYYEEEERQRGNFPDRFSGHQFPNYSSELNVNALLLGDSALYLCASSLPRTDTQYFGPGTRLTVL.

This sequence joins TRBV28 and TRBJ2-1; TRBD1 is a possible D gene (5 bases). Germline V lookup: CDR1 MDHEN, CDR2 SYDVKM. V dropped 6 bases and J dropped 8 bases, with 17 bases sitting between them. The CDR3 spans 14 residues. The CDR3 DNA follows: TGTGCCAGCAGAAATGGGGCCTCGCTCGATGAGCAGTTCTTC. Protein sequence: CASRNGASLDEQFF.

The rearrangement links TRBV18 to TRBJ1-5; 9 bases map to TRBD1. This CDR3 has 18 amino acids. Germline V gene sequence: CDR1 KGHSH, CDR2 LQKENI. Trimming took 3 bases from V and 1 from J; bases not matched to a gene: 10. CDR3 bases: TGTGCCAGCTCACCCCGAGGTACCGGGACAGGGAGCAATCAGCCCCAGCATTTT. It codes for CASSPRGTGTGSNQPQHF.

V gene TRBV27 combines with J gene TRBJ2-2, with 9 bases fitting TRBD2. CDR3 length: 15 amino acids. Germline V gives CDR1 MNHEY, CDR2 SMNVEV (reference sequence). The V segment lost 5 bases and the J segment 5 bases; nucleotides outside the gene matches: 6. The CDR3 DNA reads TGTGCCAGCAGTCGCGGGGGGGGTTGGACCGGGGAGCTGTTTTTT. Translation gives CASSRGGGWTGELFF.

The chain combines TRBV7-9 with TRBJ2-5; TRBD2 might be the D (6 bases). There are 14 residues in the CDR3. Trimming removed 1 base at V and 5 bases at J, with 11 bases between. Germline V lookup: CDR1 SEHNR, CDR2 FQNEAQ (reference sequence). The CDR3, as DNA: TGTGCCAGCAGCTTAGGCCTAGGAGGGGAGACCCAGTACTTC. This gives the protein CASSLGLGGETQYF.

The chain joins TRBV6-5 to TRBJ1-2, with a weak D call TRBD1 (6 bases). V gave up 5 bases and J gave up 0 bases, with 13 bases separating them. Germline V CDR1 and CDR2: MNHEY, SVGAGI. The CDR3 is made up of 15 amino acids. The CDR3 bases are TGTGCCAGCAGTAGGCACAGGGAAGCTAACTATGGCTACACCTTC. It encodes CASSRHREANYGYTF.

The chain carries TRBV6-4 and TRBJ2-5; D gene uncertain. V lost 7 bases, J lost 2 bases, and 8 bases lay in between. Germline V gene data show CDR1 as MRHNA and CDR2 as SNTAGT. The CDR3 spans 12 residues. The CDR3 DNA is TGTGCCAGCAATATTCGTCAAGAGACCCAGTACTTC. Protein product: CASNIRQETQYF.

In its sample, this clone was seen once. CDR3 DNA: TGTGCCAGCAGCTCGGACAGGGGGACCTATGGCTACACCTTC. Translated, it gives CASSSDRGTYGYTF. This chain links TRBV7-2 with TRBJ1-2; 10 positions agree with TRBD1. Germline CDR1 is SGHTA and CDR2 is FQGNSA. V shed 4 bases and J 4 bases; nucleotides not matched to a gene: 3. CDR3 size: 14 residues.

The V and J genes are TRBV29-1 and TRBJ1-1; D unclear. Between the trimmed V and J ends, which lost 4 bases and 8 bases, there was a span of 20 bases. Germline V gives CDR1 SQVTM, CDR2 ANQGSEA. The CDR3 consists of 14 residues. CDR3 in amino acids: CSVAPDYGPLEAFF. The CDR3 coding sequence is TGCAGCGTTGCCCCCGATTATGGGCCCCTGGAAGCTTTCTTT.

The V call is TRBV5-4, the J call TRBJ1-2; D uncertain. The CDR3 covers 14 residues. In germline, CDR1 is SGHNT, CDR2 YYREEE (reference sequence). V lost 3 bases and J lost 3, with 12 bases in between. CDR3 sequence reads: CASSSITAYYGYTF. The CDR3 DNA reads TGTGCCAGCAGCTCAATTACAGCATACTATGGCTACACCTTC.

The chain has TRBV28 and TRBJ1-2; no definite D call. Trimming pared 3 bases from V and 4 bases from J, leaving 9 bases between. Per germline, CDR1 MDHEN and CDR2 SYDVKM. This CDR3 has 13 residues. As DNA, the CDR3 is TGTGCCAGCAGTTTTAGTAATTCCTATGGCTACACCTTC. Its translation: CASSFSNSYGYTF.

V usage is TRBV6-2 or TRBV6-3 and J usage is TRBJ2-1, with D possibly matching TRBD1 (6 bases). The V end was cut by 5 bases, the J end by 8 bases, with 10 bases between. In germline, CDR1 is MNHEY, CDR2 SVGEGT. This CDR3 contains 12 residues. CDR3: CASSRQGYEQFF. Here the CDR3 DNA reads TGTGCCAGCAGTCGCCAGGGGTATGAGCAGTTCTTC.

This chain connects TRBV10-1 to TRBJ1-2; no definite D call. From germline, CDR1 is WNHNN and CDR2 SYGVQD (reference sequence). Between the trimmed V and J ends, which lost 4 bases and 2 bases, there was a span of 8 bases. The length of the CDR3 is 13 residues. The CDR3 sequence is CASSGQLNYGYTF. CDR3 DNA: TGCGCCAGCAGTGGGCAGTTGAACTATGGCTACACCTTC.

The chain couples TRBV19 to TRBJ1-5, with D perhaps TRBD1 (6 bases). Trimming removed 6 bases from V and 7 bases from J, with 16 bases in between. Germline values: CDR1 LNHDA, CDR2 SQIVND (reference sequence). The CDR3 is 14 residues long. The CDR3 DNA reads TGTGCCAGTAGGGGGTCGGGGGGCGGACAGCCCCAGCATTTT. This encodes CASRGSGGGQPQHF.

The CDR3 protein is CASSSDSFVETQYF. The CDR3 nucleotides are TGTGCCAGCTCATCTGACAGCTTTGTAGAGACCCAGTACTTC. This chain joins TRBV18 and TRBJ2-5; D might be TRBD1 (5 bases). This CDR3 is 14 amino acids long. Germline V CDR1 and CDR2: KGHSH, LQKENI. Trimming cost V 5 bases and J 4 bases, with 14 bases left between them.

V usage is TRBV4-1 and J usage is TRBJ1-3, with 7 bases matching TRBD1. With V trimmed by 3 bases and J by 3 bases, 8 bases remained unmatched. Germline CDR1 reads MGHRA; CDR2 reads YSYEKL. The CDR3 runs to 16 residues. DNA of the CDR3: TGCGCCAGCAGCCAGGATTACAGGGGAGGTGGAAACACCATATATTTT. Translation gives CASSQDYRGGGNTIYF.

The rearrangement links TRBV4-3 to TRBJ2-1, with 8 bases that match TRBD2. The CDR3 runs to 16 residues. The germline V gene encodes CDR1 LGHNA and CDR2 YSLEER. The V gene end was trimmed by 0 bases and the J gene end by 5 bases; junction bases not matched to a gene: 6. CDR3 region: CASSQERAGGNNEQFF. The CDR3 DNA reads as TGCGCCAGCAGCCAAGAACGGGCGGGGGGAAACAATGAGCAGTTCTTC.

The gene calls are TRBV18 and TRBJ2-7; a weak D match, TRBD1 (6 bases). There are 14 residues in the CDR3. Germline assignment: CDR1 KGHSH and CDR2 LQKENI. The V and J ends lost 0 bases and 4 bases respectively, with 10 bases between them. DNA for the CDR3: TGTGCCAGCTCACCACCAGGGGGAGTTTACGAGCAGTACTTC. This sequence encodes CASSPPGGVYEQYF.

The rearrangement joins TRBV30 to TRBJ1-2; TRBD1 agrees at 9 bases. The CDR3 has 13 residues. Germline V gene data show CDR1 as GTSNPN and CDR2 as SVGIG (reference sequence). Losses at the gene ends were 2 bases for V and 6 bases for J; bases not matched to a gene: 4. CDR3 residues: CAWSRDRVNGYTF. The CDR3 coding sequence is TGTGCCTGGAGTAGGGACAGGGTCAATGGCTACACCTTC.

For the CDR3, the DNA is TGTGCCAGCAATCCACAGGGGGCCAATCAGCCCCAGCATTTT. Its protein is CASNPQGANQPQHF. This chain uses TRBV6-6 with TRBJ1-5, with 9 bases fitting TRBD1. The junction had 4 bases not matched to a gene; V was cut back by 7 bases and J by 3 bases. CDR1 MNHNY and CDR2 SVGAGI come from the germline V gene (reference sequence). This CDR3 contains 14 residues.

The rearrangement links TRBV6-6 to TRBJ2-5, with D unresolved. Germline assignment: CDR1 MNHNY and CDR2 SVGAGI (reference sequence). V shed 5 bases and J shed 6 bases, with 16 bases lying between them. The CDR3 runs to 14 residues. The CDR3 spells CASSDPMGVQTQYF. The CDR3 DNA reads as TGTGCCAGCAGTGACCCTATGGGCGTACAGACCCAGTACTTC.

This chain links TRBV5-8 with TRBJ1-5; tentatively, D is TRBD1 (5 bases). This CDR3 is built from 13 residues. Deletions cut 7 bases from V and 4 bases from J, with 12 bases between. From germline, CDR1 is SGHTS and CDR2 YDEGEE. CDR3 sequence: CASRQQENQPQHF. The DNA for the CDR3 is TGTGCCAGCCGACAACAGGAAAATCAGCCCCAGCATTTT.

V is TRBV9 and J is TRBJ1-2; TRBD1 aligns across 8 bases. V was clipped by 5 bases and J by 0 bases; unmatched bases: 9. Germline V gene lookup returns CDR1 SGDLS and CDR2 YYNGEE. The CDR3 extends over 16 amino acids. The CDR3 is CASSAAQGASNYGYTF. The CDR3 coding sequence is TGTGCCAGCAGTGCCGCCCAGGGGGCCTCTAACTATGGCTACACCTTC.

Only a few counts were recorded for this clone. The V call is TRBV4-1, the J call TRBJ1-3; TRBD1 matches 8 bases. Germline values: CDR1 MGHRA, CDR2 YSYEKL. The CDR3 loop spans 15 amino acids. V lost 4 bases and J lost 2; bases outside the gene matches: 4. CDR3 loop: CASSLRTGTGNTIYF. The CDR3 DNA sequence: TGCGCCAGCAGCCTCCGGACAGGGACTGGAAACACCATATATTTT.

This clone has just one count. This sequence joins TRBV14 and TRBJ1-2, with D perhaps TRBD1 (6 bases). Germline V gene sequence: CDR1 SGHDN, CDR2 FVKESK. The length of the CDR3 is 15 residues. V was pared by 1 base and J by 3 bases, with 12 bases between. Written as DNA, the CDR3 is TGTGCCAGCAGCCAAGGTCTCGGACAGTACTATGGCTACACCTTC. Translated, it gives CASSQGLGQYYGYTF.

This chain links TRBV27 with TRBJ2-4; 11 nucleotides align to TRBD1. The CDR3 has 17 residues. J gave up 0 bases and V 5 bases, and 6 bases lay outside the gene matches. The V gene's germline CDR1 is MNHEY and CDR2 SMNVEV (reference sequence). CDR3 sequence: CASSKGTGGIAKNIQYF. The DNA of the CDR3 is TGTGCCAGCAGTAAAGGGACAGGGGGGATAGCCAAAAACATTCAGTACTTC.

J is TRBJ2-4 and V is TRBV4-3, with a tentative D call TRBD2 (6 bases). The CDR3 is 15 residues long. The germline V and J ends were trimmed by 1 base and 8 bases, with 15 bases remaining between them. The germline V gene has CDR1 LGHNA and CDR2 YSLEER. The DNA for the CDR3 is TGCGCCAGCAGCCAAGTTATGGTCGGCGGGGACATTCAGTACTTC. Protein: CASSQVMVGGDIQYF.

This sequence joins TRBV3-1 (or the pseudogene TRBV3-2) and TRBJ2-7; a weak D match, TRBD1 (6 bases). Deletions cut 4 bases from V and 12 bases from J, with 16 bases between. Germline V lookup: CDR1 LGHDT, CDR2 YNNKEL (reference sequence). CDR3 length: 12 amino acids. CDR3 in DNA: TGTGCCAGCAGCCGGGACACATCAAGGTTGTACTTC. Translated: CASSRDTSRLYF.

The CDR3 reads CASSGQGPGGSSPLHF. Written as DNA, the CDR3 is TGTGCCAGCAGCGGACAGGGCCCTGGGGGGAGTTCACCCCTCCACTTT. The V call is TRBV7-9, the J call TRBJ1-6; 8 bases map to TRBD1. The CDR3 consists of 16 residues. J was trimmed by 9 bases and V by 5 bases; bases with no gene match: 12. From germline, CDR1 is SEHNR and CDR2 FQNEAQ (reference sequence).

This sequence joins TRBV11-3 and TRBJ2-3; 9 positions agree with TRBD2. V lost 1 base to trimming and J lost 3 bases; unmatched junction nucleotides: 8. The germline V gene encodes CDR1 SGHNT and CDR2 YENEEA. This CDR3 spans 17 amino acids. The CDR3 loop is CASSLGSTSGGTDTQYF. CDR3 nucleotide sequence: TGTGCCAGCAGCTTAGGGTCGACTAGCGGCGGTACAGATACGCAGTATTTT.

The chain is built from TRBV19 and TRBJ1-1, with 9 positions matching TRBD1. From germline, CDR1 is LNHDA and CDR2 SQIVND (reference sequence). The CDR3 has 14 amino acids. With V trimmed by 5 bases and J by 5 bases, 6 bases remained unmatched. CDR3 residues: CASSPGQGRTEAFF. The CDR3 region has the DNA TGTGCCAGTAGTCCCGGACAGGGGCGGACTGAAGCTTTCTTT.